This entry features one T cell receptor beta chain sequence. Profiles of TCR beta VDJ and CDR3 were generated from a genomic DNA template. MiXCR was run by TCRdb on the reads, yielding one entry per CDR3 protein. The sample carries more than 150,000 distinct CDR3 sequences, 64% recorded once. V was pared by 2 bases and J by 1 base, with 8 bases between. Germline V gene sequence: CDR1 DFQATT, CDR2 SNEGSKA (reference sequence). The CDR3 has 13 amino acids. The sample is drawn from a study of CD8+CD57+ T cells in acquired aplastic anemia. Whole-study context: The sorted CD4+ and CD8+ cells yielded an average roughly 3 ug of DNA.

The rearrangement joins TRBV20-1 to TRBJ1-1; possible D gene TRBD1, 5 bases. The sequenced sample was sorted CD4+, CD8+, or CD8+CD57+ T cells (not recorded which) from PBMCs. The source of this sequence is a human donor with severe aplastic anemia or a healthy control (not recorded which). CDR3 residues: CSARPGTNTEAFF. In DNA, the CDR3 is TGCAGTGCTAGACCTGGGACGAACACTGAAGCTTTCTTT.